This is a list of T cell receptor beta chains from one sample in a study of sequential checkpoint blockade in melanoma. Profiled with immunoSEQ multiplex PCR; TCRdb holds only in-frame clones, not every one. Of about 8,400 clones detected, 90% appear once; the ten largest clones hold under 15%. The material was CD8+ T cells sorted from blood (inferred from file names), obtained from a patient given nivolumab and ipilimumab in sequence. The receptors were gathered from a human donor with melanoma. Both conserved end residues are part of each CDR3. D genes are given only for firm matches. The size of a clone is reported for some rows only, either as once, few or many, or as a class for expanded clones.

J | V | D | size | CDR3 | DNA
TRBJ1-2 | TRBV27 | NA | NA | CASSLAGGNYGYTF | TGTGCCAGCAGTTTGGCGGGGGGAAACTATGGCTACACCTTC
TRBJ2-7 | TRBV29-1 | TRBD1 | NA | CSVGTGPYEQYF | TGCAGCGTCGGGACAGGGCCCTACGAGCAGTACTTC
TRBJ1-2 | TRBV5-6 | NA | NA | CASSLAAVWDGYTF | TGTGCCAGCAGCTTGGCTGCGGTATGGGATGGCTACACCTTC
TRBJ1-2 | TRBV7-2 | NA | NA | CASSLSDSFPNYGYTF | TGTGCCAGCAGCTTATCGGACAGCTTCCCTAACTATGGCTACACCTTC
TRBJ1-1 | TRBV5-1 | TRBD1 | NA | CASSLGDRTNTEAFF | TGCGCCAGCAGCTTGGGGGACAGGACGAACACTGAAGCTTTCTTT
TRBJ2-1 | TRBV10-1 | TRBD1 | NA | CASSRGQGLYNEQFF | TGCGCCAGCAGTAGGGGACAGGGACTCTACAATGAGCAGTTCTTC
TRBJ1-1 | TRBV9 | NA | NA | CASSVGGGGREAFF | TGTGCCAGCAGCGTAGGGGGCGGGGGCCGGGAGGCTTTCTTT
TRBJ1-5 | TRBV4-2 | TRBD1 | NA | CASSQGTGEPQHF | TGTGCCAGCAGCCAGGGGACAGGGGAGCCCCAGCATTTT
TRBJ2-7 | TRBV27 | TRBD2 | NA | CASSRLARDEQYF | TGTGCCAGCAGCCGACTAGCGCGAGACGAGCAGTACTTC
TRBJ2-3 | TRBV28 | NA | NA | CASSSPRGASTDTQYF | TGTGCCAGCAGTTCCCCACGGGGGGCTAGCACAGATACGCAGTATTTT
TRBJ2-7 | TRBV28 | NA | NA | CASSLSISYEQYF | TGTGCCAGCAGTTTGAGCATCTCCTACGAGCAGTACTTC
TRBJ2-7 | TRBV4-1 | NA | NA | CASSQDLREKQYEQYF | TGCGCCAGCAGCCAAGATTTGAGGGAGAAACAGTACGAGCAGTACTTC
TRBJ2-7 | TRBV7-9 | TRBD1 | NA | CASSRDRGLYEQYF | TGTGCCAGCAGCCGGGACAGGGGCTTGTACGAGCAGTACTTC
TRBJ2-1 | TRBV10-3 | TRBD1 | NA | CAISVTEGQGASSYNEQFF | TGTGCCATCAGTGTCACGGAAGGACAGGGGGCAAGCTCCTACAATGAGCAGTTCTTC
TRBJ2-7 | TRBV27 | TRBD1 | NA | CASGRQGKWDEQYF | TGTGCCAGCGGACGACAGGGGAAATGGGACGAGCAGTACTTC
TRBJ2-6 | TRBV12-2 | NA | NA | CASRLVGALGVLTF | TGTGCAAGTCGCTTAGTGGGGGCGTTGGGCGTCCTGACTTTC
TRBJ2-7 | TRBV29-1 | NA | NA | CSVATGTSYEQYF | TGCAGCGTTGCCACCGGGACAAGCTACGAGCAGTACTTC
TRBJ2-7 | TRBV5-5 | NA | once | CASSFTTATYEQYF | TGTGCCAGCAGCTTCACGACAGCTACCTACGAGCAGTACTTC
TRBJ2-1 | TRBV28 | NA | NA | CASSSRIASYNEQFF | TGTGCCAGCAGTTCCCGGATAGCGTCGTACAATGAGCAGTTCTTC
TRBJ1-2 | TRBV27 | NA | NA | CASSLSANYGYTF | TGTGCCAGCAGTTTATCAGCAAACTATGGCTACACCTTC
TRBJ1-5 | TRBV15 | TRBD1 | NA | CATSAWRTGIYQPQHF | TGTGCCACCAGCGCTTGGCGGACAGGGATTTATCAGCCCCAGCATTTT
TRBJ2-7 | TRBV28 | TRBD1 | NA | CASRSRQGYTYEQYF | TGTGCCAGCAGATCTCGACAGGGTTACACCTACGAGCAGTACTTC
TRBJ1-1 | TRBV7-9 | NA | NA | CASSSPEQGYEAFF | TGTGCCAGCAGCTCCCCGGAACAGGGATATGAAGCTTTCTTT
TRBJ1-2 | TRBV4-1 | TRBD1 | NA | CASSQEGTVSYYGYTF | TGCGCCAGCAGCCAAGAGGGGACAGTTTCCTACTATGGCTACACCTTC
TRBJ1-2 | TRBV12-5 | TRBD1 | NA | CASGLVFGQGDGYTF | TGTGCTAGTGGTTTGGTATTCGGACAGGGGGATGGCTACACCTTC
TRBJ1-5 | TRBV15 | TRBD1 | NA | CATSTDRGQPQHF | TGTGCCACCAGCACCGACAGGGGACAGCCCCAGCATTTT
TRBJ1-2 | TRBV9 | TRBD1 | NA | CASSVEGQGADGYTF | TGTGCCAGCAGCGTAGAGGGACAGGGGGCTGATGGCTACACCTTC
TRBJ1-4 | TRBV6-5 | NA | NA | CASSYSWRTTNEKLFF | TGTGCCAGCAGTTACTCGTGGAGGACAACTAATGAAAAACTGTTTTTT
TRBJ2-7 | TRBV7-9 | NA | NA | CASSHSVVKVYEQYF | TGTGCCAGCAGTCATAGCGTCGTCAAGGTCTACGAGCAGTACTTC
TRBJ2-7 | TRBV4-1 | NA | NA | CASSKPGSFSEQYF | TGCGCCAGCAGCAAACCGGGATCGTTTTCAGAGCAGTACTTC
TRBJ1-5 | TRBV21-1 | NA | once | CASSKVSDSDSNQPQHF | TGTGCCAGCAGCAAAGTTTCAGACAGCGATAGCAATCAGCCCCAGCATTTT
TRBJ1-2 | TRBV30 | NA | NA | CAWEQGVYGYTF | TGTGCCTGGGAACAGGGTGTCTATGGCTACACCTTC
TRBJ2-1 | TRBV9 | TRBD2 | NA | CASSVRLAGGGDEQFF | TGTGCCAGCAGCGTGAGGCTAGCGGGAGGCGGCGATGAGCAGTTCTTC
TRBJ2-7 | TRBV5-1 | TRBD2 | NA | CASSSGTRSYEQYF | TGCGCCAGCAGCTCAGGGACTAGATCCTACGAGCAGTACTTC
TRBJ1-1 | TRBV4-1 | NA | large | CASSQETGLLNTEAFF | TGCGCCAGCAGCCAGGAGACAGGACTCCTGAACACTGAAGCTTTCTTT
TRBJ1-5 | TRBV27 | NA | NA | CASSPERSNQQPQHF | TGTGCCAGCTCCCCAGAAAGGAGCAATCAGCAGCCCCAGCATTTT
TRBJ1-5 | TRBV5-6 | NA | NA | CASSLGSGQPQHF | TGTGCCAGCAGCTTGGGTTCCGGTCAGCCCCAGCATTTT
TRBJ2-1 | TRBV9 | TRBD2 | NA | CASSVFGTSGNDEQFF | TGTGCCAGCAGCGTGTTCGGGACTAGCGGGAATGATGAGCAGTTCTTC
TRBJ2-7 | TRBV28 | NA | NA | CASSLLSLSREQYF | TGTGCCAGCAGTTTATTATCCCTGTCCCGCGAGCAGTACTTC
TRBJ1-2 | TRBV20-1 | NA | NA | CSAQQGDGYTF | TGCAGTGCACAGCAAGGTGATGGCTACACCTTC
TRBJ1-1 | TRBV4-3 | NA | NA | CASSQEAGWNTEAFF | TGCGCCAGCAGCCAAGAGGCAGGGTGGAACACTGAAGCTTTCTTT
TRBJ1-1 | TRBV5-4 | NA | NA | CASNPGQFSEAFF | TGTGCCAGCAACCCTGGACAGTTTTCTGAAGCTTTCTTT
TRBJ2-1 | TRBV4-1 | TRBD2 | once | CASSRGRAGGAYNEQFF | TGCGCCAGCAGCCGCGGAAGAGCGGGAGGGGCCTACAATGAGCAGTTCTTC
TRBJ1-1 | TRBV4-2 | TRBD1 | once | CASSQDEGRGTEAFF | TGTGCCAGCAGCCAAGATGAGGGCAGGGGGACTGAAGCTTTCTTT
TRBJ1-1 | TRBV27 | NA | few | CASRVSLMNTEAFF | TGTGCCAGCCGAGTTTCGTTGATGAACACTGAAGCTTTCTTT
TRBJ1-2 | TRBV2 | TRBD1 | NA | CASKTGQGARGYTF | TGTGCCAGCAAAACGGGACAGGGGGCGCGCGGCTACACCTTC